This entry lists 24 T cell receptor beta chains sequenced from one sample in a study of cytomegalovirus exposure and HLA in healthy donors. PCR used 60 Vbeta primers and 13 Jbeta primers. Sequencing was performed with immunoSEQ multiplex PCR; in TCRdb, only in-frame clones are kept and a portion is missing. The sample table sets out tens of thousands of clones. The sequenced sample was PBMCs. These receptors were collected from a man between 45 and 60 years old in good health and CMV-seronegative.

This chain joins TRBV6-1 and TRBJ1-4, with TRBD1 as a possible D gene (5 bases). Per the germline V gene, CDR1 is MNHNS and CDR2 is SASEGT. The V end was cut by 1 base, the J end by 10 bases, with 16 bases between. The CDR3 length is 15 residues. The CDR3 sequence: CASSEVGQGLGKLFF. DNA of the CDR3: TGTGCCAGCAGTGAAGTGGGCCAGGGATTAGGAAAACTGTTTTTT.

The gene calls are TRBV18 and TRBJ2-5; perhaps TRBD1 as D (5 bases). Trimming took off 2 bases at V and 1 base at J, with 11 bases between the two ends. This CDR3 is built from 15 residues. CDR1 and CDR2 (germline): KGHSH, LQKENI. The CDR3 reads CASSPFNRFQETQYF. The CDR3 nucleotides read TGTGCCAGCTCACCATTCAACAGGTTCCAAGAGACCCAGTACTTC.

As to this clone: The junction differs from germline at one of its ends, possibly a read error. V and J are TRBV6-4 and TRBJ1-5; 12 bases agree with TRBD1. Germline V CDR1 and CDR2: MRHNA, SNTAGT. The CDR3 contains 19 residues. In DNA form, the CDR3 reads TGTGCCAGCAGTGACTTATTCCGGGACAGGGGGCGGGGCAATCAGCTCCAGCATTTT. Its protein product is CASSDLFRDRGRGNQLQHF.

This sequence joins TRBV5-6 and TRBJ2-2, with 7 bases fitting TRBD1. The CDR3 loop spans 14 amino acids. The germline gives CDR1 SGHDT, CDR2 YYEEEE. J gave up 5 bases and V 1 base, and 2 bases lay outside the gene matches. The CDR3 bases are TGTGCCAGCAGCTTGTACAGGGGTACCGGGGAGCTGTTTTTT. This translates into CASSLYRGTGELFF.

For the CDR3, the DNA is TGTGCCAGCTCACCTCTTGGGGGGATGAACACTGAAGCTTTCTTT. It encodes CASSPLGGMNTEAFF. The J gene is TRBJ1-1, the V gene TRBV18, with D tentatively TRBD1 (5 bases). This CDR3 is 15 amino acids long. Germline loops: CDR1 KGHSH, CDR2 LQKENI. V was clipped by 3 bases and J by 0 bases, with 11 bases between them.

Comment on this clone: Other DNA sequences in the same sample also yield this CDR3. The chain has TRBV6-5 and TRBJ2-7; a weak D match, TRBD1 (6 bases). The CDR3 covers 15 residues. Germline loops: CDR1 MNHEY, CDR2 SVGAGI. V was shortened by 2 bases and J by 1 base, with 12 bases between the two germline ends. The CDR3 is CASSYRPDSSYEQYF. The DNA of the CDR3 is TGTGCCAGCAGTTACCGACCGGACAGTTCCTACGAGCAGTACTTC.

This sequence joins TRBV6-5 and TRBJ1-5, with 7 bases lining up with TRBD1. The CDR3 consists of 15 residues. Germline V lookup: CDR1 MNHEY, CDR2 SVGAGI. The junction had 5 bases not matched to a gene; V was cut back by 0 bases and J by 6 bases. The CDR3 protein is CASSYSISGGQPQHF. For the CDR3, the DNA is TGTGCCAGCAGTTACTCGATATCAGGGGGTCAGCCCCAGCATTTT.

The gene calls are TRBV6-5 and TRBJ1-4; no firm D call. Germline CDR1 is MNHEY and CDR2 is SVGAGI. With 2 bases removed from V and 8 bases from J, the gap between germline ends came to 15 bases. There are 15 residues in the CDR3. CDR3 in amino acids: CASSYGPGGGEKLFF. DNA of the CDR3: TGTGCCAGCAGTTACGGTCCCGGAGGAGGGGAAAAACTGTTTTTT.

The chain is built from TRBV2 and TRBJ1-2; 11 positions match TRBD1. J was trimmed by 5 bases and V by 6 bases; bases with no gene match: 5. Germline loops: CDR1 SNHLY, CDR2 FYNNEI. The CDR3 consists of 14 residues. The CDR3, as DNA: TGTGCCAGCAGACGGGACAGGGGGAGTTATGGCTACACCTTC. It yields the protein CASRRDRGSYGYTF.

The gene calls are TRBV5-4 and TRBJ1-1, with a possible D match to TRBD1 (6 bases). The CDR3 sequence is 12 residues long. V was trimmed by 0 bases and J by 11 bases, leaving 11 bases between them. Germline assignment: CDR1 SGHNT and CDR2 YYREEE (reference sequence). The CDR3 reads CASSLEGTGAFF. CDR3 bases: TGTGCCAGCAGCTTGGAGGGCACAGGGGCTTTCTTT.

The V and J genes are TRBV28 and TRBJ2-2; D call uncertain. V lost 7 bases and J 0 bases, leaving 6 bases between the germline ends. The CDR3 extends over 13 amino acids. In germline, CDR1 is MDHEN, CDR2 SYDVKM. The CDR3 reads CASNPTNTGELFF. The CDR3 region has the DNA TGTGCCAGCAATCCCACGAACACCGGGGAGCTGTTTTTT.

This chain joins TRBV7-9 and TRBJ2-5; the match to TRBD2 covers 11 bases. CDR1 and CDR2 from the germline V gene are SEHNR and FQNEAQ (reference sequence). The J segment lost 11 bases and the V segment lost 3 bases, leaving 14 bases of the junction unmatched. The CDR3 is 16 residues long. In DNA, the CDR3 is TGTGCCAGCAGCTTTAGCGGGGGGGCCTTCTTTTCGGAGCAGTACTTC. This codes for CASSFSGGAFFSEQYF.

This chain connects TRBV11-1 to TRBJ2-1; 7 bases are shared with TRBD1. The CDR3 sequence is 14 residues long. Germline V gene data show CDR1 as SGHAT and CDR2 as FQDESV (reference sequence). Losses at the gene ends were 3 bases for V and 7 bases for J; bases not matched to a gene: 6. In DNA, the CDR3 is TGTGCCAGCAGCTTGGGACAGTCATCTAATGAGCAGTTCTTC. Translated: CASSLGQSSNEQFF.

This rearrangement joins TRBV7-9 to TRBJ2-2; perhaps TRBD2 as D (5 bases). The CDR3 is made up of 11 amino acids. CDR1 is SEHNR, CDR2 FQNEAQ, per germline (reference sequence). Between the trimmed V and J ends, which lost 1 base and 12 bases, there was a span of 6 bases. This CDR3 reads CASSLGGKLFF. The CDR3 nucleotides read TGTGCCAGCAGCTTAGGAGGGAAGCTGTTTTTT.

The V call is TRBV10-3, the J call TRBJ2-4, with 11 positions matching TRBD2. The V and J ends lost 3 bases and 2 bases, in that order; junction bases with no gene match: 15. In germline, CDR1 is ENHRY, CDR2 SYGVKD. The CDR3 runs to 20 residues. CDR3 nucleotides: TGTGCCATCAGTGATACTAGCGGGGGCCGGTCTGAGGGGCCCAAAAACATTCAGTACTTC. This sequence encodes CAISDTSGGRSEGPKNIQYF.

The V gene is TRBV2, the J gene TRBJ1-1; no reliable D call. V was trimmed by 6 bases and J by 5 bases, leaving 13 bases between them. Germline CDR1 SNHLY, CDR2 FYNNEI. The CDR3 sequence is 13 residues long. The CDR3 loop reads CASRGAGGTEAFF. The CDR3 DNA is TGTGCCAGCAGGGGAGCTGGTGGGACTGAAGCTTTCTTT.

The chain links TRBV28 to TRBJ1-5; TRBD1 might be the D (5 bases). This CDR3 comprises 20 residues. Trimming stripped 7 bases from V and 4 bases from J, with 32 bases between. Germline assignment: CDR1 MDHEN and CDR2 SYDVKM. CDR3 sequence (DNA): TGTGCCAGCATCATGATTGGGAGGATGGGGGTTTCGGCGAAGAATCAGCCCCAGCATTTT. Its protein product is CASIMIGRMGVSAKNQPQHF. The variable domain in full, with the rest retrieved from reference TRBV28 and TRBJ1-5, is DVKVTQSSRYLVKRTGEKVFLECVQDMDHENMFWYRQDPGLGLRLIYFSYDVKMKEKGDIPEGYSVSREKKERFSLILESASTNQTSMYLCASIMIGRMGVSAKNQPQHFGDGTRLSIL.

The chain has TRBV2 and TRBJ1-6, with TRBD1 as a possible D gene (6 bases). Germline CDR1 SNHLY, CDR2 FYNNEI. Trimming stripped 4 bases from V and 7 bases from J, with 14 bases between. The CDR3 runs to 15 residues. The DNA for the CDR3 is TGTGCCAGCAGTGTCAGACAGGTCGGGAATTCACCCCTCCACTTT. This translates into CASSVRQVGNSPLHF.

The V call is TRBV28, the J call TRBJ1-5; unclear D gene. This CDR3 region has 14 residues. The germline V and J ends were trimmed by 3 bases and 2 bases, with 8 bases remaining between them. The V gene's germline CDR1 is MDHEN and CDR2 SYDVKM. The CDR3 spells CASSLGGGNQPQHF. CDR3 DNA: TGTGCCAGCAGTTTGGGAGGAGGCAATCAGCCCCAGCATTTT.

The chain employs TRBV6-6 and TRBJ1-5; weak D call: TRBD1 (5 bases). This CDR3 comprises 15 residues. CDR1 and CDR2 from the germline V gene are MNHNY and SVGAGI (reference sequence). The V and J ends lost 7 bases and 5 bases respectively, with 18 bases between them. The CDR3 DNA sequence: TGTGCCAGCAAAACGGGAGGGCGAGGGGATCAGCCCCAGCATTTT. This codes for CASKTGGRGDQPQHF.

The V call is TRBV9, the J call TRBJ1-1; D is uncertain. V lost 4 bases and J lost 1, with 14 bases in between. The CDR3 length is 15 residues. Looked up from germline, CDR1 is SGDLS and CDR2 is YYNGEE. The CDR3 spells CASSPPSTGNTEAFF. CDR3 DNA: TGTGCCAGCAGCCCCCCCTCTACTGGGAACACTGAAGCTTTCTTT.

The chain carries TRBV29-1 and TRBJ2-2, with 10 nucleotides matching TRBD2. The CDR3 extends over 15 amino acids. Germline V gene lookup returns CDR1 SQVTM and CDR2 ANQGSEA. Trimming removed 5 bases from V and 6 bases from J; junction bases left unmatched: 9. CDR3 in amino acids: CSVRRLAGDSGELFF. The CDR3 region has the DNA TGCAGCGTTCGGAGGCTAGCGGGGGACTCCGGGGAGCTGTTTTTT.

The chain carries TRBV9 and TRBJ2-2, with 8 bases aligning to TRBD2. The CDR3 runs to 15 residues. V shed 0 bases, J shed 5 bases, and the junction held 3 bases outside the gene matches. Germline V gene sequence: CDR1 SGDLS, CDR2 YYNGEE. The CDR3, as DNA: TGTGCCAGCAGCGTAGCGGGGGGGGATACCGGGGAGCTGTTTTTT. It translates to CASSVAGGDTGELFF.

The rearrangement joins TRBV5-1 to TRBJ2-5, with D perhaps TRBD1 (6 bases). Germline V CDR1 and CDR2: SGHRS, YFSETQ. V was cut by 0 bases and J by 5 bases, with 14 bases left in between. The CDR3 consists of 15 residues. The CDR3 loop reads CASSLEGGLWETQYF. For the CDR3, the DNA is TGCGCCAGCAGCTTGGAAGGGGGTCTCTGGGAGACCCAGTACTTC.